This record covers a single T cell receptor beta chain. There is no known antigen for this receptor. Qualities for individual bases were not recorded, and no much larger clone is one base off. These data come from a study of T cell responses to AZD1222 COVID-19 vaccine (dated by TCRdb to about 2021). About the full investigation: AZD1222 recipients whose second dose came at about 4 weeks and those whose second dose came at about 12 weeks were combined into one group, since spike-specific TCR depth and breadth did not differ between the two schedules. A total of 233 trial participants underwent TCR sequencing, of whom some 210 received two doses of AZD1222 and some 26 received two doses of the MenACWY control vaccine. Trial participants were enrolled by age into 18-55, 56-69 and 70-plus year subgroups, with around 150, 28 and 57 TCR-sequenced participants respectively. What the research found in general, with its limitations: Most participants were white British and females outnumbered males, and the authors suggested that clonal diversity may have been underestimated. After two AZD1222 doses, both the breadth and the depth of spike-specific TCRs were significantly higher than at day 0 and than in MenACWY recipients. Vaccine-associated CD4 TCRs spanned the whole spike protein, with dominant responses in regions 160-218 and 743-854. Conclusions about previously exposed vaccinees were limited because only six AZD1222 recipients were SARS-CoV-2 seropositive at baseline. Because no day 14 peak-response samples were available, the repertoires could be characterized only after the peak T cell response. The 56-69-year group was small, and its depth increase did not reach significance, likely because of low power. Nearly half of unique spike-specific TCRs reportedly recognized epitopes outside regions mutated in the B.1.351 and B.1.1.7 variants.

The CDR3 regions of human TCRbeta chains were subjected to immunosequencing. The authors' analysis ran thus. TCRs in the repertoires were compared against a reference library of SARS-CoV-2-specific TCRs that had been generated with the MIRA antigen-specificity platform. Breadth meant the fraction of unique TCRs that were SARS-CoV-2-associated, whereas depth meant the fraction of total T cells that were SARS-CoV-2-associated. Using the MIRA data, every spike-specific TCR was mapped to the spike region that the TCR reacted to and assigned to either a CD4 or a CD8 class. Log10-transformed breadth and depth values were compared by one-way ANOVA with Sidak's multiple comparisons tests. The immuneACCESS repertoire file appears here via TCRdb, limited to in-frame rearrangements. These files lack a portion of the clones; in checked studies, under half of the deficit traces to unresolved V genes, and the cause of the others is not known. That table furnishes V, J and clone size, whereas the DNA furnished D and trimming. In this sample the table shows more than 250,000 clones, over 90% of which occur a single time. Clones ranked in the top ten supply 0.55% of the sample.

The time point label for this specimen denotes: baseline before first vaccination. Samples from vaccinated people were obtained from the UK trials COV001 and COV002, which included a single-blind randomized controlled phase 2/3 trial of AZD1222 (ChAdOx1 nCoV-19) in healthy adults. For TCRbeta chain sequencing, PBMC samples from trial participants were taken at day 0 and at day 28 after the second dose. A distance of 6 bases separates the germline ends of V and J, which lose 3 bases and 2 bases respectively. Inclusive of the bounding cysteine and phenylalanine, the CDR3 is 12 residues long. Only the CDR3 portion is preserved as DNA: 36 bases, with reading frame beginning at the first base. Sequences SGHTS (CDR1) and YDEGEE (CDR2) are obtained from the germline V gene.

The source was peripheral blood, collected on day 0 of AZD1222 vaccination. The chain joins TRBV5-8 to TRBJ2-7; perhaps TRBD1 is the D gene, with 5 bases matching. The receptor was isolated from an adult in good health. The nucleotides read TGTGCCAGCAGCTGGACAACCTACGAGCAGTACTTC. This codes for CASSWTTYEQYF. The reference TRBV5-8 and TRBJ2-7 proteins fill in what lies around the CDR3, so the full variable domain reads EAGVTQSPTHLIKTRGQQATLRCSPISGHTSVYWYQQALGLGLQFLLWYDEGEERNRGNFPPRFSGRQFPNYSSELNVNALELEDSALYLCASSWTTYEQYFGPGTRLTVT.